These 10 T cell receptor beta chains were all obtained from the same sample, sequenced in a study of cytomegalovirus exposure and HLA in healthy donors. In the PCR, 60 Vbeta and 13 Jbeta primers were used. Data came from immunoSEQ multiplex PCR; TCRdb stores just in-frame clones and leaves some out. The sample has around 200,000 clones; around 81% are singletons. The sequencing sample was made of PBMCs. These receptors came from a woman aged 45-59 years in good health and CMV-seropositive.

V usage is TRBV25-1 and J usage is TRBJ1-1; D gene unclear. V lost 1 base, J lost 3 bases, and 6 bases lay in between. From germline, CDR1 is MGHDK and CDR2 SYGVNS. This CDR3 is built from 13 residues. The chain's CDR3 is CASSEWRDTEAFF. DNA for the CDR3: TGTGCCAGCAGTGAATGGCGGGACACTGAAGCTTTCTTT.

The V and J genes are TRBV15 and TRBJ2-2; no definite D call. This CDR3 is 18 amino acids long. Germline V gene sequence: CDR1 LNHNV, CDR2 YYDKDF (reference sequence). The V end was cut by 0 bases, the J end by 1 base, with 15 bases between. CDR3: CATSRDWAAGKNTGELFF. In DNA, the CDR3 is TGTGCCACCAGCAGAGATTGGGCCGCAGGAAAGAACACCGGGGAGCTGTTTTTT.

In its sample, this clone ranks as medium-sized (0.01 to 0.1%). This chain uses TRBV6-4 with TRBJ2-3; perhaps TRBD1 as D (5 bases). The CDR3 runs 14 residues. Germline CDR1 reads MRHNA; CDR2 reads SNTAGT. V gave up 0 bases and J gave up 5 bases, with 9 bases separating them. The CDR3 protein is CASSDSVGQDTQYF. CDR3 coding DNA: TGTGCCAGCAGTGACTCGGTGGGGCAAGATACGCAGTATTTT.

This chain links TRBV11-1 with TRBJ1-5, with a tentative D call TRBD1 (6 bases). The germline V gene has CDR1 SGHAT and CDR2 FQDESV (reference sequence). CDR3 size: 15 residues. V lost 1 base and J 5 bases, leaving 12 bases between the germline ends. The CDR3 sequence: CASSLDGQRHQPQHF. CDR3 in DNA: TGTGCCAGCAGCTTAGATGGACAGAGGCATCAGCCCCAGCATTTT.

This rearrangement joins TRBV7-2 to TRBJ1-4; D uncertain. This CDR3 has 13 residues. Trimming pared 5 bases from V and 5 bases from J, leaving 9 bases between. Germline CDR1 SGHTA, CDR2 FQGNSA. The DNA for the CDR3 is TGTGCCAGCAGCGCCGACTGGAATGAAAAACTGTTTTTT. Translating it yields CASSADWNEKLFF.

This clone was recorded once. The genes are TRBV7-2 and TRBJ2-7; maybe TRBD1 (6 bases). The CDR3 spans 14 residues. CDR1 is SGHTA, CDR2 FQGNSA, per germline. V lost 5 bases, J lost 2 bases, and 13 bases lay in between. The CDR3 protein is CASSVDRNTYEQYF. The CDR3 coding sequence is TGTGCCAGCAGCGTAGACAGGAACACCTACGAGCAGTACTTC.

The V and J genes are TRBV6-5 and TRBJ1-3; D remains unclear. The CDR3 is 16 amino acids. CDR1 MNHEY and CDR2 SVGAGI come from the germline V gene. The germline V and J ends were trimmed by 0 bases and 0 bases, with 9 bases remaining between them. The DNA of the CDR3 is TGTGCCAGCAGTTACTCCTGGAGCAGCTCTGGAAACACCATATATTTT. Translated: CASSYSWSSSGNTIYF.

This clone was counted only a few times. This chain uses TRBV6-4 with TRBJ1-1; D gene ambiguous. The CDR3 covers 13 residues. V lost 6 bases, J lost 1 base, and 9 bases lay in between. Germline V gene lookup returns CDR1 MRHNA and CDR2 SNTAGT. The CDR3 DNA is TGTGCCAGCAGAATACATTCGAACACTGAAGCTTTCTTT. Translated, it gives CASRIHSNTEAFF.

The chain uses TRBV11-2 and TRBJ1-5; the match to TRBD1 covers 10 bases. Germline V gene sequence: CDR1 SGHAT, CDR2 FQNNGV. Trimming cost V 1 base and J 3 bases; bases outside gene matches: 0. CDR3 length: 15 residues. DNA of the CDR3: TGTGCCAGCAGCTTAGGACAGGGGGCCAATCAGCCCCAGCATTTT. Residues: CASSLGQGANQPQHF.

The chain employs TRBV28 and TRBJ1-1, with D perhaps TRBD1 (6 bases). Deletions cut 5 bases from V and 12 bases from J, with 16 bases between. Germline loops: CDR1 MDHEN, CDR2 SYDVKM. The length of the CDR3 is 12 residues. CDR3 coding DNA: TGTGCCAGCAGTCTACTACAGGGTACGACTTTCTTT. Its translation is CASSLLQGTTFF.